The TCR beta chain under discussion was sequenced for a study of CD8 T cells in ankylosing spondylitis. Whole-study findings and limits: Several highly homologous variants formed a TCR beta motif that appeared characteristic of ankylosing spondylitis blood.

TCRdb analysed the 5' RACE reads with MiXCR anew, one entry per CDR3 protein. The sample includes fewer than 550,000 distinct CDR3 sequences, about 5.7% of them seen just once. The germline CDR1 and CDR2 sequences are DFQATT and SNEGSKA (reference sequence). The CDR3 runs 15 residues. The germline V and J ends were trimmed by 3 bases and 0 bases, with 11 bases remaining between them. This clonotype was picked up many times. Its antigen is currently unknown. Sequencing input: blood, either unsorted or a sorted T cell fraction (not recorded which). The TCR originated in a male donor with ankylosing spondylitis. The V and J genes are TRBV20-1 and TRBJ1-4; D not resolved. The CDR3: CSASDSQATNEKLFF. CDR3 DNA sequence: TGCAGTGCTAGCGACTCTCAAGCAACTAATGAAAAACTGTTTTTT.